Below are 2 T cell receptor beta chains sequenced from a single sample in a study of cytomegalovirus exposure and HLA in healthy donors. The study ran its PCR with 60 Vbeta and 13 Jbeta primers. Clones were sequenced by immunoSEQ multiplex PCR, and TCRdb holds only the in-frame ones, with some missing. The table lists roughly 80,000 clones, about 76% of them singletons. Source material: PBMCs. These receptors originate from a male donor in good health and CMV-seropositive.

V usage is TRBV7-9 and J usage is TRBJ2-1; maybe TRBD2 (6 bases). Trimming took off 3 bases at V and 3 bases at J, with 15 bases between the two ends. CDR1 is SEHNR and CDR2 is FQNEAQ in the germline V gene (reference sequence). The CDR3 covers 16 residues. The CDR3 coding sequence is TGTGCCAGCAGCTTTCGAGGTGGGACTGGCTACAATGAGCAGTTCTTC. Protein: CASSFRGGTGYNEQFF.

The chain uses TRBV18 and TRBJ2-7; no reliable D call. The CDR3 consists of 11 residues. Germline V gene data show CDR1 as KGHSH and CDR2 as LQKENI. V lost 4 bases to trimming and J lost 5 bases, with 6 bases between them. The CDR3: CASSRSHEQYF. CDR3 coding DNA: TGTGCCAGCTCACGTAGCCACGAGCAGTACTTC.